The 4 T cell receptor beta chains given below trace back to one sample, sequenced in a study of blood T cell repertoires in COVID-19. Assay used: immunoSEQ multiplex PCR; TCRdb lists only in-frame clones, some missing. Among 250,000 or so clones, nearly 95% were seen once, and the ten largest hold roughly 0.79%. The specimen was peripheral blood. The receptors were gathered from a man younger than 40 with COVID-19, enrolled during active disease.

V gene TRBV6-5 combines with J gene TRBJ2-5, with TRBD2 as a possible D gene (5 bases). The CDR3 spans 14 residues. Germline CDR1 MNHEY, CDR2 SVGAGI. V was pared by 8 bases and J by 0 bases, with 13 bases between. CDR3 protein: CASELGGNQETQYF. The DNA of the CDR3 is TGTGCCAGCGAATTAGGAGGAAACCAAGAGACCCAGTACTTC.

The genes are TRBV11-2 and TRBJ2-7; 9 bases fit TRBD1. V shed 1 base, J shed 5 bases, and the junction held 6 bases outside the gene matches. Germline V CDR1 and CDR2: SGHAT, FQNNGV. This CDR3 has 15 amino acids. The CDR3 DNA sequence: TGTGCCAGCAGCTTAGGAGGGACAGGGTTGAACGAGCAGTACTTC. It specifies CASSLGGTGLNEQYF. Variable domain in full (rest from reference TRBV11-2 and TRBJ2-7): EAGVAQSPRYKIIEKRQSVAFWCNPISGHATLYWYQQILGQGPKLLIQFQNNGVVDDSQLPKDRFSAERLKGVDSTLKIQPAKLEDSAVYLCASSLGGTGLNEQYFGPGTRLTVT.

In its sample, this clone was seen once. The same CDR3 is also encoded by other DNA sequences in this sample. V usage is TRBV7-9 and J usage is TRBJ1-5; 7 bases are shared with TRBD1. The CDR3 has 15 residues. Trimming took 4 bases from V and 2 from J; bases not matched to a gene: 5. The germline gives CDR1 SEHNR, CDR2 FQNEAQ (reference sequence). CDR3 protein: CASSSGGFGNQPQHF. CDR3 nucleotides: TGTGCCAGCAGCTCAGGGGGTTTCGGCAATCAGCCCCAGCATTTT.

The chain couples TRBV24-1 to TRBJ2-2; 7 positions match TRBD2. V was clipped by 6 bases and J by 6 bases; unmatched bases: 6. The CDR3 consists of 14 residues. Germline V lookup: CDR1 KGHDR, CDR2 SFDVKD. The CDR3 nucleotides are TGTGCCACCAGTACGGGGGGTAACGCCGGGGAGCTGTTTTTT. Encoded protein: CATSTGGNAGELFF.